This T cell receptor beta chain was captured in a study of T cell responses to AZD1222 COVID-19 vaccine. Turning to this clone: Its antigen remains unknown.

With 5 bases removed from V and 4 bases from J, the gap between germline ends came to 6 bases. The germline gives CDR1 LNHNV, CDR2 YYDKDF (reference sequence). This CDR3 is built from 12 residues. The method was immunoSEQ multiplex PCR; TCRdb's version includes in-frame clones alone and lacks a portion of them. The sample records more than 250,000 clones, 80% to 95% being singletons. Study-level results: Repertoires were sampled only after the peak T cell response. Only five to seven individuals given AZD1222 were seropositive at baseline.

This clonotype was obtained from an adult in good health. The V and J genes are TRBV15 and TRBJ1-3; D remains unclear. This material consisted of peripheral blood, taken on day 0 of AZD1222 vaccination. CDR3 bases: TGTGCCACCAGCGAGACAGGAAACACCATATATTTT. This gives the protein CATSETGNTIYF.